A selection of T cell receptor beta chains follows, all from one sample in a study of T cell clones after liver transplantation. Sequenced by immunoSEQ multiplex PCR; TCRdb stores in-frame clones only, minus some. The sample has tens of thousands of clones, roughly nine tenths seen once. The sample in question was CD4+ T cells from blood, obtained before liver transplant. The receptor source for this set is a human donor who received a liver transplant. CDR3s include the opening cysteine and the closing phenylalanine or tryptophan. The order of the fields is V gene, D gene, J gene, CDR3 length, clone size, CDR3 protein, CDR3 DNA. A D gene is named only where the DNA matches it firmly. The size entry is marked missing in some rows and otherwise reads once, few, many or a size class.

>TRBV28|-|TRBJ1-2|14|-
CASSSAGTNYGYTF
TGTGCCAGCAGTAGCGCAGGAACTAACTATGGCTACACCTTC
>TRBV5-1|TRBD1|TRBJ1-4|16|-
CASSPALRDSREKLFF
TGCGCCAGCAGCCCGGCGTTGAGGGACAGCCGTGAAAAACTGTTTTTT
>TRBV6-4|-|TRBJ2-1|17|-
CASSDHFGLARNNEQFF
TGTGCCAGCAGTGACCATTTCGGGCTAGCGCGTAACAATGAGCAGTTCTTC
>TRBV11-2|TRBD2|TRBJ2-1|18|-
CASSLDGGRAWFGNEQFF
TGTGCCAGCAGCTTAGACGGCGGGAGAGCCTGGTTCGGCAATGAGCAGTTCTTC
>TRBV30|TRBD1|TRBJ1-4|14|-
CAWSVGQGVEKLFF
TGTGCCTGGAGTGTGGGACAGGGGGTTGAAAAACTGTTTTTT
>TRBV5-1|-|TRBJ2-2|14|-
CASSEDRVAGELFF
TGCGCCAGCAGCGAGGACCGGGTTGCCGGGGAGCTGTTTTTT
>TRBV12-5|TRBD2|TRBJ2-7|16|-
CASGLVLTSGPYEQYF
TGTGCTAGTGGTTTGGTACTTACTAGCGGCCCCTACGAGCAGTACTTC
>TRBV7-8|-|TRBJ2-3|13|-
CASSLEITDTQYF
TGTGCCAGCAGCTTAGAGATCACAGATACGCAGTATTTT
>TRBV15|-|TRBJ1-1|13|-
CATSTVPNTEAFF
TGTGCCACCAGCACAGTACCGAACACTGAAGCTTTCTTT
>TRBV18|-|TRBJ2-6|18|-
CASSPVFQGLAGANVLTF
TGTGCCAGCTCACCAGTTTTTCAGGGACTGGCTGGGGCCAACGTCCTGACTTTC
>TRBV7-9|-|TRBJ2-7|14|-
CASSLGDTRREQYF
TGTGCCAGCAGCTTAGGGGACACCCGCCGCGAGCAGTACTTC
>TRBV13|TRBD2|TRBJ2-3|16|once
CASSSNGRASPDTQYF
TGTGCCAGCAGCTCTAACGGGAGGGCCTCCCCAGATACGCAGTATTTT
>TRBV7-6|TRBD2|TRBJ2-2|17|-
CASSLGTSGTFPGELFF
TGTGCCAGCAGCTTAGGGACTAGCGGTACTTTCCCCGGGGAGCTGTTTTTT
>TRBV5-1|-|TRBJ2-5|13|-
CASSLYHQETQYF
TGCGCCAGCAGCTTGTATCACCAAGAGACCCAGTACTTC
>TRBV18|-|TRBJ1-2|12|-
CASSTDSYGYTF
TGTGCCAGCTCAACAGACAGCTATGGCTACACCTTC
>TRBV5-1|-|TRBJ2-6|14|-
CASRQDSGANVLTF
TGCGCCAGCAGACAGGACTCTGGGGCCAACGTCCTGACTTTC
>TRBV7-2|TRBD1|TRBJ2-3|15|-
CASSLSRGRTDTQYF
TGTGCCAGCAGCTTAAGCAGGGGGCGCACAGATACGCAGTATTTT
>TRBV19|-|TRBJ2-2|15|-
CASSMRDPITGELFF
TGTGCCAGTAGTATGAGGGACCCGATCACCGGGGAGCTGTTTTTT
>TRBV28|-|TRBJ2-2|15|-
CASSPSKGNTGELFF
TGTGCCAGCAGTCCCAGCAAGGGCAACACCGGGGAGCTGTTTTTT
>TRBV7-3|TRBD2|TRBJ2-3|15|-
CASSVKAGGPDTQYF
TGTGCCAGCAGCGTAAAGGCGGGAGGGCCCGATACGCAGTATTTT
>TRBV13|-|TRBJ1-5|15|-
CASSSGPNREQPQHF
TGTGCCAGCAGCTCCGGACCAAATCGGGAGCAGCCCCAGCATTTT
>TRBV28|TRBD2|TRBJ2-1|16|-
CASSLTSGRNWNEQFF
TGTGCCAGCAGCTTGACTAGCGGGAGGAATTGGAATGAGCAGTTCTTC
>TRBV6-5|TRBD1|TRBJ2-7|13|-
CASSRTGAYEQYF
TGTGCCAGCAGTAGGACAGGGGCCTACGAGCAGTACTTC
>TRBV5-1|-|TRBJ2-2|13|-
CASSSGLYGELFF
TGCGCCAGCTCCTCGGGACTCTACGGGGAGCTGTTTTTT
>TRBV30|TRBD2|TRBJ2-3|15|-
CAWSVLAGYVDTQYF
TGTGCCTGGAGTGTCCTAGCGGGATATGTAGATACGCAGTATTTT
>TRBV13|TRBD2|TRBJ2-1|16|-
CASSLTSGSGNNEQFF
TGTGCCAGCAGCTTAACTAGCGGGAGCGGCAACAATGAGCAGTTCTTC
>TRBV6-5|-|TRBJ2-7|13|few
CASSRGEAYEQYF
TGTGCCAGCAGTAGAGGGGAGGCCTACGAGCAGTACTTC
>TRBV7-2|-|TRBJ2-3|14|once
CASSLGALGDTQYF
TGTGCCAGCAGCTTGGGGGCGTTGGGGGATACGCAGTATTTT
>TRBV27|TRBD2|TRBJ2-7|15|large
CATGRGLAGLDEQYF
TGTGCCACCGGAAGGGGACTAGCGGGACTAGACGAGCAGTACTTC
>TRBV4-3|TRBD2|TRBJ2-2|16|many
CASRREASGNTGELFF
TGCGCCAGCAGAAGGGAGGCTAGCGGGAACACCGGGGAGCTGTTTTTT
>TRBV6-6|-|TRBJ2-7|14|-
CASSPGGLHYEQYF
TGTGCCAGCAGCCCAGGTGGATTACACTACGAGCAGTACTTC
>TRBV15|-|TRBJ2-6|15|-
CATSREKAGANVLTF
TGTGCCACCAGCAGAGAGAAGGCCGGGGCCAACGTCCTGACTTTC
>TRBV6-1|-|TRBJ2-7|13|-
CASSEALLSEQYF
TGTGCCAGCAGTGAAGCGTTGTTGAGCGAGCAGTACTTC
>TRBV28|-|TRBJ1-2|12|-
CASSSVLSGYTF
TGTGCCAGCAGTTCGGTACTTTCAGGCTACACCTTC
>TRBV4-3|TRBD2|TRBJ2-1|15|-
CASSQPGTTFNEQFF
TGCGCCAGCAGCCAACCCGGGACTACCTTCAATGAGCAGTTCTTC
>TRBV7-3|TRBD1|TRBJ2-7|13|-
CASSPGQANEQYF
TGTGCCAGCAGCCCGGGACAGGCTAACGAGCAGTACTTC
>TRBV21-1|-|TRBJ2-3|15|-
CASSKALRTGDTQYF
TGTGCCAGCAGCAAAGCGCTCCGTACGGGAGATACGCAGTATTTT
>TRBV27|TRBD2|TRBJ2-2|15|-
CASSFSGRNTGELFF
TGTGCCAGCAGTTTTAGCGGGCGGAACACCGGGGAGCTGTTTTTT
>TRBV30|-|TRBJ1-3|13|-
CAWSVTAGNTIYF
TGTGCCTGGAGTGTTACGGCTGGAAACACCATATATTTT
>TRBV5-1|-|TRBJ2-3|15|-
CASSLPQGSTDTQYF
TGCGCCAGCAGCTTGCCGCAGGGGAGCACAGATACGCAGTATTTT
>TRBV10-3|-|TRBJ2-3|13|-
CAIRGPTTDTQYF
TGTGCCATCCGAGGACCTACCACAGATACGCAGTATTTT